This T cell receptor beta chain was obtained from a study of blood T cell repertoires in COVID-19 (dated by TCRdb to 2019 to 2021). Regarding the study in general: The collaborator samples originated in the United States, Italy and Spain and spanned the acute and convalescent phases of COVID-19. Where available, HLA class I and class II types were taken from metadata supplied by the sample provider and were not determined by assay-based typing. The sample metadata nearly always contained a de-identified subject ID, COVID-19 status, age in years and sex. The prospective study material was composed of cDNA or gDNA derived from T cells, B-cell-depleted T cells, or PBMCs. A freely available public database, intended as a resource for researchers studying the immune response to SARS-CoV-2, is where the repertoires were released. Deeply sampled blood TCRbeta repertoires from subjects exposed to, actively infected with, or recovered from COVID-19 were included in the dataset. The samples were drawn from two sources: the first 160 participants of the ongoing ImmuneRACE study, and over 950 subjects contributed by 6 global collaborators. The study at large found these results: Clinical and demographic metadata were provided uncurated, with the amount varying by source and participant.

TCRbeta CDR3 regions were amplified from genomic DNA using the immunoSEQ Assay, a bias-controlled multiplex PCR. In the original analysis: The number of nucleated cells in each sample was estimated from the amplification of reference gene primers within the assay. To quantify the absolute abundance of each unique TCRbeta CDR3 rearrangement, sequence reads were collapsed and filtered. For each sample, productive Simpson clonality was calculated by taking the square root of Simpson's diversity index across productive rearrangements. What TCRdb holds here is the immuneACCESS table cut down to in-frame rearrangements. Part of the clones is not present; checked against another copy, under half of the missing clones reflect an unresolved V gene, and the others are unexplained. For V, J and clone size, that table is used; D and trimming come from the DNA. The table for this sample lists about 410,000 clones; 86% of them were counted only once. 1.4% of the sample is in the top ten clones.

Collaborating institutions collected whole blood in K2EDTA tubes following their own protocols. For TCRbeta analysis, collaborator samples were shipped as frozen whole blood, as isolated PBMCs, or as DNA extracted from either sample type. Trimming costs V 3 bases and J 1 base, and their ends lie 10 bases apart. For CDR1 and CDR2, the germline V gene (reference sequence) lists SGHNT and YYREEE. There are 14 amino acids in the CDR3, from cysteine to phenylalanine inclusive. Of the read, only the CDR3 DNA is kept; its 42 bases are in frame from base 1. The table lists this clone with a count of one. The antigen this receptor binds is unknown. Base-call qualities are not available, and no considerably larger clone is one nucleotide away.

This clonotype was sampled from a woman aged 25 to 39 with active or convalescent COVID-19. The sequenced sample consisted of peripheral blood. This chain is built from TRBV5-4 and TRBJ1-1; the D gene cannot be resolved reliably. CDR3 sequence: CASSSPRGNTEAFF. Read as DNA, the sequence is TGTGCCAGCAGCTCCCCCCGGGGGAACACTGAAGCTTTCTTT.